Listed below are T cell receptor beta chains from one sample, sequenced in a study of blood T cell repertoires in COVID-19. The table came from immunoSEQ multiplex PCR; TCRdb's copy has only in-frame clones and leaves some out. The table lists 130,000 to 150,000 clones, about 84% of them singletons. Material for sequencing was peripheral blood. Receptor source: a human donor in a cohort sampled during active COVID-19. Each CDR3 is given with its conserved first and last residue. D genes are given only for firm matches. Part of the rows lack a size; the others show once, few, many or a class for expanded clones.

j_call: TRBJ1-1; clone_size: -; v_call: TRBV5-6; d_call: TRBD1; cdr3_aa: CASSFYGTDLNTEAFF; cdr3_nt: TGTGCCAGCAGCTTCTATGGGACAGACTTGAACACTGAAGCTTTCTTT
j_call: TRBJ1-1; clone_size: few; v_call: TRBV7-2; d_call: -; cdr3_aa: CASSLVGGSEAFF; cdr3_nt: TGTGCCAGCAGCTTAGTCGGGGGTTCTGAAGCTTTCTTT
j_call: TRBJ1-2; clone_size: -; v_call: TRBV12-3/TRBV12-4; d_call: TRBD1; cdr3_aa: CASSLGTGLGYTF; cdr3_nt: TGTGCCAGCAGTTTAGGGACAGGGCTTGGCTACACCTTC
j_call: TRBJ2-1; clone_size: -; v_call: TRBV7-8; d_call: TRBD2; cdr3_aa: CASSSLTSGGPYNEQFF; cdr3_nt: TGTGCCAGCAGCTCCCTGACTAGCGGGGGCCCCTACAATGAGCAGTTCTTC
j_call: TRBJ1-6; clone_size: -; v_call: TRBV7-2; d_call: -; cdr3_aa: CASSLAREGPLHF; cdr3_nt: TGTGCCAGCAGCTTAGCGCGTGAGGGACCCCTCCACTTT
j_call: TRBJ2-3; clone_size: -; v_call: TRBV6-4; d_call: -; cdr3_aa: CASSEGGSTDTQYF; cdr3_nt: TGTGCCAGCAGTGAGGGGGGTAGCACAGATACGCAGTATTTT
j_call: TRBJ2-1; clone_size: once; v_call: TRBV5-1; d_call: -; cdr3_aa: CASRDGQGGYEQFF; cdr3_nt: TGCGCCAGCAGAGATGGACAGGGAGGGTATGAGCAGTTCTTC
j_call: TRBJ1-2; clone_size: many; v_call: TRBV5-1; d_call: TRBD1; cdr3_aa: CASSPGQLGDGYTF; cdr3_nt: TGCGCCAGCAGCCCGGGACAGTTGGGAGATGGCTACACCTTC
j_call: TRBJ2-7; clone_size: -; v_call: TRBV4-2; d_call: TRBD1; cdr3_aa: CASSPGQGATYEQYF; cdr3_nt: TGTGCCAGCAGCCCAGGACAGGGGGCTACCTACGAGCAGTACTTC
j_call: TRBJ2-3; clone_size: -; v_call: TRBV10-3; d_call: TRBD1; cdr3_aa: CAIRDRADTQYF; cdr3_nt: TGTGCCATCAGGGACAGGGCAGATACGCAGTATTTT
j_call: TRBJ1-1; clone_size: -; v_call: TRBV29-1; d_call: -; cdr3_aa: CSASGGARTEAFF; cdr3_nt: TGCAGCGCCTCCGGAGGGGCCAGGACTGAAGCTTTCTTT
j_call: TRBJ1-1; clone_size: -; v_call: TRBV29-1; d_call: TRBD1; cdr3_aa: CSVGATGGYTEAFF; cdr3_nt: TGCAGCGTTGGGGCGACAGGGGGGTACACTGAAGCTTTCTTT
j_call: TRBJ2-1; clone_size: -; v_call: TRBV19; d_call: TRBD1; cdr3_aa: CASSRSHGTANNEQFF; cdr3_nt: TGTGCCAGTAGCAGGTCCCACGGGACAGCTAACAATGAGCAGTTCTTC
j_call: TRBJ2-5; clone_size: -; v_call: TRBV29-1; d_call: TRBD2; cdr3_aa: CSVAGGAGAQETQYF; cdr3_nt: TGCAGCGTCGCGGGGGGAGCGGGGGCCCAAGAGACCCAGTACTTC
j_call: TRBJ2-5; clone_size: -; v_call: TRBV28; d_call: TRBD2; cdr3_aa: CASTSLAGGLETQYF; cdr3_nt: TGTGCCAGCACCTCCCTAGCGGGGGGTTTGGAGACCCAGTACTTC
j_call: TRBJ1-3; clone_size: -; v_call: TRBV6-5; d_call: -; cdr3_aa: CASRETSGNTIYF; cdr3_nt: TGTGCCAGCAGGGAGACCTCTGGAAACACCATATATTTT
j_call: TRBJ1-4; clone_size: once; v_call: TRBV19; d_call: -; cdr3_aa: CASSGSGVFTEKLFF; cdr3_nt: TGTGCCAGTAGTGGATCAGGGGTGTTCACGGAAAAACTGTTTTTT
j_call: TRBJ2-3; clone_size: -; v_call: TRBV5-4; d_call: -; cdr3_aa: CASSLLRDTQYF; cdr3_nt: TGTGCCAGCAGCTTGTTGAGAGATACGCAGTATTTT
j_call: TRBJ2-2; clone_size: once; v_call: TRBV6-5; d_call: -; cdr3_aa: CASTRGFWELFF; cdr3_nt: TGTGCCAGCACTAGGGGGTTCTGGGAGCTGTTTTTT
j_call: TRBJ2-5; clone_size: -; v_call: TRBV10-3; d_call: TRBD1; cdr3_aa: CAISTGGDETQYF; cdr3_nt: TGTGCCATCTCGACAGGGGGCGACGAGACCCAGTACTTC
j_call: TRBJ2-5; clone_size: many; v_call: TRBV2; d_call: TRBD2; cdr3_aa: CASSEGGGAAETQYF; cdr3_nt: TGTGCCAGCAGTGAGGGCGGGGGGGCCGCAGAGACCCAGTACTTC
j_call: TRBJ2-5; clone_size: -; v_call: TRBV9; d_call: -; cdr3_aa: CASSRPGETQYF; cdr3_nt: TGTGCCAGCAGCCGCCCCGGGGAGACCCAGTACTTC
j_call: TRBJ1-2; clone_size: once; v_call: TRBV7-2; d_call: -; cdr3_aa: CASSLGQGTSSYGYTF; cdr3_nt: TGTGCCAGCAGCTTAGGTCAGGGTACATCGTCTTATGGCTACACCTTC
j_call: TRBJ1-5; clone_size: -; v_call: TRBV6-2/TRBV6-3; d_call: -; cdr3_aa: CASSYFRDQPQHF; cdr3_nt: TGTGCCAGCAGTTACTTCAGGGATCAGCCCCAGCATTTT
j_call: TRBJ2-7; clone_size: few; v_call: TRBV7-2; d_call: TRBD2; cdr3_aa: CASKGQAGGSYEQYF; cdr3_nt: TGTGCCAGCAAAGGTCAAGCGGGGGGATCCTACGAGCAGTACTTC
j_call: TRBJ1-5; clone_size: -; v_call: TRBV6-2/TRBV6-3; d_call: -; cdr3_aa: CASSYPQGGNQPQHF; cdr3_nt: TGTGCCAGCAGTTACCCACAGGGAGGCAATCAGCCCCAGCATTTT
j_call: TRBJ1-4; clone_size: -; v_call: TRBV5-4; d_call: -; cdr3_aa: CASSLDRSATNEKLFF; cdr3_nt: TGTGCCAGCAGCTTGGACAGATCAGCAACTAATGAAAAACTGTTTTTT
j_call: TRBJ2-7; clone_size: -; v_call: TRBV3-1/TRBV3-2; d_call: TRBD2; cdr3_aa: CASSQAGLVSGLEQYF; cdr3_nt: TGTGCCAGCAGCCAAGCGGGACTAGTCTCGGGGCTCGAGCAGTACTTC
j_call: TRBJ2-3; clone_size: -; v_call: TRBV7-3; d_call: -; cdr3_aa: CASSAIGDPTDTQYF; cdr3_nt: TGTGCCAGCAGCGCGATCGGAGACCCCACAGATACGCAGTATTTT
j_call: TRBJ1-5; clone_size: -; v_call: TRBV3-1/TRBV3-2; d_call: -; cdr3_aa: CASSQVLNQPQHF; cdr3_nt: TGTGCCAGCAGCCAAGTATTAAATCAGCCCCAGCATTTT
j_call: TRBJ1-3; clone_size: once; v_call: TRBV5-1; d_call: TRBD1; cdr3_aa: CASSRDRARTNTIYF; cdr3_nt: TGCGCCAGCAGCCGGGACAGGGCCCGGACTAACACCATATATTTT
j_call: TRBJ2-3; clone_size: -; v_call: TRBV3-1/TRBV3-2; d_call: TRBD2; cdr3_aa: CASSPLAAGGNTDTQYF; cdr3_nt: TGTGCCAGCAGCCCCCTCGCGGCGGGGGGAAACACAGATACGCAGTATTTT
j_call: TRBJ2-7; clone_size: -; v_call: TRBV25-1; d_call: TRBD1; cdr3_aa: CASSEDRRDSYEQYF; cdr3_nt: TGTGCCAGCAGTGAGGACAGGCGAGACTCCTACGAGCAGTACTTC
j_call: TRBJ1-2; clone_size: -; v_call: TRBV5-1; d_call: TRBD1; cdr3_aa: CASSLWDSSYGYTF; cdr3_nt: TGCGCCAGCAGCTTGTGGGACAGCAGCTATGGCTACACCTTC
j_call: TRBJ2-2; clone_size: -; v_call: TRBV18; d_call: TRBD2; cdr3_aa: CASSRLAGGQNTGELFF; cdr3_nt: TGTGCCAGCTCGCGACTAGCGGGGGGCCAAAACACCGGGGAGCTGTTTTTT
j_call: TRBJ1-1; clone_size: -; v_call: TRBV7-9; d_call: -; cdr3_aa: CASSLGAGNTEAFF; cdr3_nt: TGTGCCAGCAGCTTAGGGGCAGGGAACACTGAAGCTTTCTTT